These T cell receptor beta chains were read from a single sample in a study of shared clonotypes between healthy human individuals. Sequenced by immunoSEQ multiplex PCR; TCRdb stores in-frame clones only, minus some. The profile shows about 1,900,000 clones, approximately 95% of them singletons. The sequencing input was naive CD8+ T cells sorted from blood. Receptor source: a young man in good health. Both conserved end residues are part of each CDR3. Fields, in order: J gene, V gene, CDR3 protein.

j_gene: TRBJ1-1; v_gene: TRBV10-1; CDR3aa: CASSDVTGENTEAFF
j_gene: TRBJ2-7; v_gene: TRBV4-1; CDR3aa: CASSQDPRTGGYEQYF
j_gene: TRBJ2-5; v_gene: TRBV13; CDR3aa: CASSFFEGEAEETQYF
j_gene: TRBJ1-4; v_gene: TRBV29-1; CDR3aa: CSVSGGEYHEKLFF
j_gene: TRBJ2-5; v_gene: TRBV11-2; CDR3aa: CASSLVPGIQETQYF
j_gene: TRBJ2-1; v_gene: TRBV14; CDR3aa: CASSQQRTSGYNEQFF
j_gene: TRBJ1-4; v_gene: TRBV4-1; CDR3aa: CASSQESATNEKLFF
j_gene: TRBJ2-1; v_gene: TRBV6-9; CDR3aa: CASSFAASAAASGHRGNEQFF
j_gene: TRBJ2-7; v_gene: TRBV29-1; CDR3aa: CSVDPGDGYEQYF
j_gene: TRBJ2-5; v_gene: TRBV15; CDR3aa: CATSRFRAGRETQYF
j_gene: TRBJ2-3; v_gene: TRBV4-3; CDR3aa: CASSQDLAGGSDTQYF
j_gene: TRBJ2-1; v_gene: TRBV10-2; CDR3aa: CASSEWREGYNEQFF